These T cell receptor beta chains were read from a single sample in a study of T cell responses to AZD1222 COVID-19 vaccine. The repertoire was sequenced with immunoSEQ multiplex PCR; TCRdb's copy has only in-frame clones and lacks some. The sample yields 130,000 or so clones, more than 85% seen once. This material consisted of peripheral blood, taken 28 days after the second AZD1222 dose. These receptors were obtained from an adult who received the AZD1222 COVID-19 vaccine. CDR3s include the opening cysteine and the closing phenylalanine or tryptophan. The D gene is left open where the match is weak. Part of the rows lack a size; the others show once, few, many or a class for expanded clones.

v_call	j_call	clone_size	d_call	cdr3_length	cdr3_aa	cdr3_nt
TRBV7-6	TRBJ1-1	.	.	18	CASSSQQGGLAGNTEAFF	TGTGCCAGCAGCTCCCAACAGGGTGGCCTCGCTGGGAACACTGAAGCTTTCTTT
TRBV5-1	TRBJ2-3	.	TRBD2	17	CASSLDVSGRATDTQYF	TGCGCCAGCAGCTTGGATGTGAGCGGGAGAGCCACAGATACGCAGTATTTT
TRBV18	TRBJ1-6	.	TRBD1	15	CASSLGQQNNSPLHF	TGTGCCAGCTCATTGGGACAGCAAAATAATTCACCCCTCCACTTT
TRBV2	TRBJ1-1	.	.	14	CASILITGATEAFF	TGTGCCAGCATCCTGATAACGGGAGCCACTGAAGCTTTCTTT
TRBV10-2	TRBJ2-1	.	TRBD2	16	CASRGTSGIANNEQFF	TGCGCCAGCAGGGGGACTAGCGGGATTGCAAACAATGAGCAGTTCTTC
TRBV5-1	TRBJ1-2	once	.	13	CASSTEQLYGYTF	TGCGCCAGCAGCACCGAACAGCTCTATGGCTACACCTTC
TRBV2	TRBJ1-2	.	TRBD1	15	CASSEGGRGHYGYTF	TGTGCCAGCAGTGAAGGGGGCAGGGGGCACTATGGCTACACCTTC
TRBV7-2	TRBJ2-1	.	TRBD2	15	CASSLTSGPYNEQFF	TGTGCCAGCAGCCTGACTAGCGGACCTTACAATGAGCAGTTCTTC
TRBV28	TRBJ1-1	.	.	12	CASSLRDTEAFF	TGTGCCAGCAGTTTAAGGGACACTGAAGCTTTCTTT
TRBV7-3	TRBJ2-1	.	.	16	CASSLGQAHLGNEQFF	TGTGCCAGCAGCTTAGGGCAAGCGCACCTTGGGAATGAGCAGTTCTTC
TRBV30	TRBJ1-5	few	.	12	CAWSLSGQPQHF	TGTGCCTGGAGTTTGTCGGGACAGCCCCAGCATTTT
TRBV25-1	TRBJ2-1	.	TRBD2	16	CASRGQGLAGINEQFF	TGTGCCAGCAGGGGACAAGGACTAGCGGGAATCAATGAGCAGTTCTTC
TRBV6-5	TRBJ1-1	.	.	13	CASSFNLNTEAFF	TGTGCCAGCAGTTTCAATTTGAACACTGAAGCTTTCTTT
TRBV10-2	TRBJ2-3	many	TRBD2	16	CASSPSGGLSTDTQYF	TGCGCCAGCAGTCCTAGCGGGGGGCTCAGCACAGATACGCAGTATTTT
TRBV7-2	TRBJ1-6	once	.	13	CASSLVGNSPLHF	TGTGCCAGCAGCTTAGTTGGGAATTCACCCCTCCACTTT
TRBV19	TRBJ1-4	.	TRBD1	13	CASRTGWGEKLFF	TGTGCCAGCCGGACAGGGTGGGGTGAAAAACTGTTTTTT
TRBV19	TRBJ1-1	.	.	14	CASAQISLRTEAFF	TGTGCCAGTGCCCAAATTAGCTTGAGGACTGAAGCTTTCTTT
TRBV27	TRBJ2-5	.	.	12	CASGGMSETQYF	TGTGCCAGCGGCGGGATGTCAGAGACCCAGTACTTC
TRBV6-5	TRBJ1-1	.	.	15	CASSWKGVSNTEAFF	TGTGCCAGCAGTTGGAAGGGGGTCAGTAACACTGAAGCTTTCTTT
TRBV7-8	TRBJ2-1	.	.	13	CASSLARWNEQFF	TGTGCCAGCAGCTTAGCTCGGTGGAATGAGCAGTTCTTC
TRBV18	TRBJ1-6	.	.	15	CASSPLPGDNSPLHF	TGTGCCAGCTCACCACTGCCAGGAGACAACTCACCCCTCCACTTT
TRBV18	TRBJ1-2	.	.	13	CASSTDTYYGYTF	TGTGCCAGCTCGACGGACACGTACTATGGCTACACCTTC
TRBV30	TRBJ1-1	.	.	12	CAWCHTRTEAFF	TGTGCCTGGTGTCATACACGCACTGAAGCTTTCTTT
TRBV6-6	TRBJ1-5	.	.	16	CASSYSEGGWNQPQHF	TGTGCCAGCAGTTACTCGGAGGGGGGCTGGAATCAGCCCCAGCATTTT
TRBV5-3	TRBJ1-1	once	.	15	CARSLASGRDAEAFF	TGTGCCAGAAGCTTGGCGTCCGGCAGGGACGCTGAAGCTTTCTTT
TRBV4-3	TRBJ1-5	.	.	13	CASSQDSNQPQHF	TGCGCCAGCAGCCAAGATAGTAATCAGCCCCAGCATTTT
TRBV10-3	TRBJ2-2	.	.	13	CAISESGARELFF	TGTGCCATCAGTGAGTCTGGAGCTCGGGAGCTGTTTTTT
TRBV5-1	TRBJ2-5	.	TRBD2	16	CASSLWGAGLQETQYF	TGCGCCAGCAGCCTGTGGGGAGCGGGGCTCCAAGAGACCCAGTACTTC
TRBV3-1/TRBV3-2	TRBJ2-3	.	.	12	CASSQDRDTQYF	TGTGCCAGCAGCCAAGACCGAGATACGCAGTATTTT
TRBV4-3	TRBJ1-6	.	.	18	CASSQDSRGPFYNSPLHF	TGCGCCAGCAGCCAAGATTCACGGGGGCCCTTCTATAATTCACCCCTCCACTTT
TRBV5-1	TRBJ2-7	.	.	18	CATSLLDSGPGRTYEQYF	TGCGCCACCTCTCTACTCGATTCCGGCCCCGGGCGCACCTACGAGCAGTACTTC
TRBV18	TRBJ2-3	.	.	14	CASSYREFTDTQYF	TGTGCCAGCTCATACCGAGAATTCACAGATACGCAGTATTTT
TRBV7-9	TRBJ1-1	once	.	12	CASSPWDDRAFF	TGTGCCAGCAGCCCCTGGGACGATCGGGCTTTCTTT
TRBV7-9	TRBJ1-2	.	.	11	CASSLKGGYTF	TGTGCCAGCAGCTTAAAGGGTGGCTACACCTTC
TRBV12-3/TRBV12-4	TRBJ2-3	.	.	12	CASSRYADTQYF	TGTGCCAGCAGCCGCTATGCAGATACGCAGTATTTT
TRBV19	TRBJ1-2	.	TRBD1	14	CASGALQGAYGYTF	TGTGCCAGTGGTGCCCTACAGGGGGCCTATGGCTACACCTTC
TRBV7-9	TRBJ1-2	.	.	13	CASSPGYNYGYTF	TGTGCCAGCAGCCCGGGCTATAACTATGGCTACACCTTC
TRBV24-1	TRBJ2-1	.	TRBD1	14	CATSGGTGGNEQFF	TGTGCCACCAGTGGGGGGACAGGGGGGAATGAGCAGTTCTTC
TRBV7-9	TRBJ1-3	.	TRBD1	15	CASSLGQGSGNTIYF	TGTGCCAGCAGCTTAGGACAGGGGTCCGGAAACACCATATATTTT
TRBV10-3	TRBJ2-2	.	.	14	CAISGISNTGELFF	TGTGCCATCAGTGGGATCAGCAACACCGGGGAGCTGTTTTTT
TRBV4-1	TRBJ1-2	once	.	15	CASSQDRPGLYGYTF	TGCGCCAGCAGCCAAGATAGGCCGGGTCTCTATGGCTACACCTTC
TRBV20-1	TRBJ2-7	.	.	11	CSVDGTYEQYF	TGCAGTGTCGACGGCACCTACGAGCAGTACTTC
TRBV5-1	TRBJ1-4	.	.	15	CASSPQGLLYEKLFF	TGCGCCAGCAGCCCACAGGGACTTCTTTATGAAAAACTGTTTTTT
TRBV3-1/TRBV3-2	TRBJ2-1	.	TRBD2	15	CASSQVGGSYNEQFF	TGTGCCAGCAGCCAAGTGGGGGGGTCCTACAATGAGCAGTTCTTC
TRBV6-5	TRBJ2-1	.	.	13	CASSYSEAGEQFF	TGTGCCAGCAGTTACTCGGAGGCGGGTGAGCAGTTCTTC
TRBV2	TRBJ1-6	.	.	10	CASGENSLHF	TGTGCCAGCGGGGAGAACTCCCTCCACTTT
TRBV10-1	TRBJ2-5	.	.	13	CASSVGILETQYF	TGCGCCAGCAGTGTTGGGATCCTAGAGACCCAGTACTTC
TRBV19	TRBJ2-2	many	.	14	CASTQGVSGGELFF	TGTGCCAGTACCCAAGGGGTATCGGGCGGGGAGCTGTTTTTT
TRBV10-3	TRBJ1-1	.	TRBD1	17	CAISAPSGQGVNTEAFF	TGTGCCATCAGTGCCCCCTCGGGACAGGGAGTGAACACTGAAGCTTTCTTT
TRBV19	TRBJ1-2	.	.	16	CASSRFLTGANYGYTF	TGTGCCAGTAGTCGTTTTCTGACAGGAGCTAACTATGGCTACACCTTC
TRBV7-9	TRBJ2-1	.	TRBD2	15	CASRLAGRVGNEQFF	TGTGCCAGCAGATTAGCGGGACGGGTCGGGAATGAGCAGTTCTTC
TRBV19	TRBJ1-1	.	.	13	CASSIERNTEAFF	TGTGCCAGTAGTATCGAACGGAACACTGAAGCTTTCTTT
TRBV10-3	TRBJ1-2	.	.	14	CAISESETDYGYTF	TGTGCCATCAGTGAGTCGGAGACGGACTATGGCTACACCTTC
TRBV18	TRBJ1-6	.	.	16	CASSRDPTAPNSPLHF	TGTGCCAGCTCACGGGACCCGACGGCCCCCAATTCACCCCTCCACTTT